One and the same sample provided the 3 T cell receptor beta chains below, sequenced in a study of T cells and copy number aberrations in small-cell lung cancer. Produced via immunoSEQ multiplex PCR; TCRdb's table is partial and in-frame only. The repertoire holds about 260 clones, with roughly 86% as singletons. The sequencing input was tumor tissue. These receptors were collected from a woman between 70 and 85 years old with small cell lung cancer.

This clone was seen just once. This chain connects TRBV2 to TRBJ1-5; D perhaps matches TRBD1 (6 bases). CDR1 and CDR2 from the germline V gene are SNHLY and FYNNEI. CDR3 size: 15 residues. With 7 bases removed from V and 3 bases from J, the gap between germline ends came to 16 bases. This CDR3 reads CASTPGQNYNQPQHF. In DNA, the CDR3 is TGTGCCAGCACCCCCGGACAGAATTACAATCAGCCCCAGCATTTT.

J is TRBJ1-2 and V is TRBV30, with 8 bases aligning to TRBD1. V trimming: 3 bases; J trimming: 4 bases; junction bases outside the gene matches: 7. The CDR3 has 14 amino acids. CDR1 and CDR2 (germline): GTSNPN, SVGIG (reference sequence). The CDR3 DNA sequence: TGTGCCTGGAGCCCTCCCACAGGGGGCTATGGCTACACCTTC. Residues: CAWSPPTGGYGYTF.

V is TRBV29-1 and J is TRBJ2-5; D possibly corresponds to TRBD2 (6 bases). Trimming removed 1 base from V and 3 bases from J, with 9 bases in between. Looked up from germline, CDR1 is SQVTM and CDR2 is ANQGSEA. CDR3 length equals 13 residues. The CDR3 spells CSVEGGVEETQYF. The CDR3 DNA reads TGCAGCGTTGAAGGGGGGGTGGAAGAGACCCAGTACTTC. Together with reference TRBV29-1 and TRBJ2-5, the CDR3 gives the full variable domain: SAVISQKPSRDICQRGTSLTIQCQVDSQVTMMFWYRQQPGQSLTLIATANQGSEATYESGFVIDKFPISRPNLTFSTLTVSNMSPEDSSIYLCSVEGGVEETQYFGPGTRLLVL.